Below are 5 T cell receptor beta chains sequenced from a single sample in a study of T cell responses to AZD1222 COVID-19 vaccine. Data came from immunoSEQ multiplex PCR; TCRdb stores just in-frame clones and leaves some out. Of about 170,000 clones listed, more than 90% were seen once; the top ten hold roughly 1.6%. Sequences were derived from peripheral blood, sampled on day 0 of AZD1222 vaccination. The origin of the receptors is an adult in good health.

The gene calls are TRBV30 and TRBJ1-6; TRBD1 agrees at 10 bases. CDR1 is GTSNPN, CDR2 SVGIG, per germline (reference sequence). CDR3 size: 17 residues. The V and J ends lost 8 bases and 4 bases, in that order; junction bases with no gene match: 14. CDR3 region: CAGNQGGQGLYNSPLHF. The CDR3 nucleotides read TGTGCCGGGAACCAGGGGGGACAGGGGTTATATAATTCACCCCTCCACTTT.

This chain's CDR3 is CASSFGSYSGNTIYF. The CDR3 DNA is TGTGCCAGCAGCTTCGGGTCTTACTCTGGAAACACCATATATTTT. The chain carries TRBV14 and TRBJ1-3; D call uncertain. Per germline, CDR1 SGHDN and CDR2 FVKESK. The CDR3 totals 15 residues. V lost 5 bases to trimming and J lost 0 bases, with 11 bases between them.

The genes are TRBV2 and TRBJ1-3; D is unclear. CDR3 length equals 16 residues. Looked up from germline, CDR1 is SNHLY and CDR2 is FYNNEI. V lost 6 bases to trimming and J lost 0 bases, with 15 bases between them. The CDR3 coding sequence is TGTGCCAGCAGAGACACAGACATTACCTCTGGAAACACCATATATTTT. It translates to CASRDTDITSGNTIYF. The variable domain in full, with the rest retrieved from reference TRBV2 and TRBJ1-3, is EPEVTQTPSHQVTQMGQEVILRCVPISNHLYFYWYRQILGQKVEFLVSFYNNEISEKSEIFDDQFSVERPDGSNFTLKIRSTKLEDSAMYFCASRDTDITSGNTIYFGEGSWLTVV.

The chain is built from TRBV6-1 and TRBJ2-5, with TRBD1 matching 7 bases. From germline, CDR1 is MNHNS and CDR2 SASEGT. V trimming: 3 bases; J trimming: 3 bases; junction bases outside the gene matches: 4. The CDR3 contains 14 residues. CDR3 in amino acids: CASSENDREETQYF. The DNA for the CDR3 is TGTGCCAGCAGTGAGAATGACAGGGAAGAGACCCAGTACTTC.

This sequence joins TRBV9 and TRBJ2-2, with 7 positions matching TRBD2. CDR1 SGDLS and CDR2 YYNGEE come from the germline V gene. The trim removed 0 bases at V and 4 bases at J, leaving 6 bases unmatched. This CDR3 spans 16 amino acids. CDR3 in amino acids: CASSVDLAASTGELFF. CDR3 nucleotide sequence: TGTGCCAGCAGCGTAGACCTAGCGGCGAGCACCGGGGAGCTGTTTTTT.